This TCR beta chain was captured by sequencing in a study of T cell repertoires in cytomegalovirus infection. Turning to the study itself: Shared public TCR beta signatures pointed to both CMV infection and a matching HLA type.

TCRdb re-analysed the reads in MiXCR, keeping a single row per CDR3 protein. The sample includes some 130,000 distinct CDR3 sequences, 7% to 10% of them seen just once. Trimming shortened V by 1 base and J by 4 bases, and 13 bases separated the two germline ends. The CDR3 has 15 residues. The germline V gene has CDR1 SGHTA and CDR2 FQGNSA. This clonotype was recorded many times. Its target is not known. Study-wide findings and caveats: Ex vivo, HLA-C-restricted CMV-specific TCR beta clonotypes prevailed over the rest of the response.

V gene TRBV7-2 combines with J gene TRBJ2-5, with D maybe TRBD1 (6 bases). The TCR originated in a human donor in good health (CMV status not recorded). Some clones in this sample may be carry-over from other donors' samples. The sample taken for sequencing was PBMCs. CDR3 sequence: CASSLGGAGAETQYF. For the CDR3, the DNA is TGTGCCAGCAGCTTAGGAGGGGCAGGGGCAGAGACCCAGTACTTC. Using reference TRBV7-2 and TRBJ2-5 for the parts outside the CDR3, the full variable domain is GAGVSQSPSNKVTEKGKDVELRCDPISGHTALYWYRQSLGQGLEFLIYFQGNSAPDKSGLPSDRFSAERTGGSVSTLTIQRTQQEDSAVYLCASSLGGAGAETQYFGPGTRLLVL.